Listed below are T cell receptor beta chains from one sample, sequenced in a study of T cell responses to AZD1222 COVID-19 vaccine. The protocol was immunoSEQ multiplex PCR, while the TCRdb copy is restricted to in-frame clones and leaves out a portion. The sample carries about 95,000 clones, about 89% recorded once. The material was peripheral blood, obtained on day 0 of AZD1222 vaccination. These TCRs come from an adult in good health. Each CDR3 is given with its conserved first and last residue.

J gene | V gene | CDR3 protein
TRBJ1-6 | TRBV30 | CAWSVKDRINSPLHF
TRBJ1-1 | TRBV5-1 | CASSLALAMNTEAFF
TRBJ1-1 | TRBV27 | CASSLTRAVINTEAFF
TRBJ2-3 | TRBV5-4 | CASSAGGPFTDTQYF
TRBJ1-3 | TRBV7-2 | CASSFGNTIYF
TRBJ1-4 | TRBV3-1/TRBV3-2 | CASSQRGQSNEKLFF
TRBJ1-1 | TRBV5-1 | CASSLWPGDTEAFF
TRBJ1-1 | TRBV6-5 | CASSYGGRYTEAFF
TRBJ2-7 | TRBV27 | CASTGQNYEQYF
TRBJ1-2 | TRBV2 | CASRGRGDYGYTF
TRBJ1-2 | TRBV28 | CASSATGGFNGYTF
TRBJ1-2 | TRBV9 | CASSEGTAYYGYTF
TRBJ1-2 | TRBV5-5 | CASSLSAARTVSYTF
TRBJ1-2 | TRBV3-1/TRBV3-2 | CASSIRRTGGADYGYTF
TRBJ2-3 | TRBV21-1 | CASSGLAGWADTQYF
TRBJ2-2 | TRBV10-2 | CASSNTGELFF
TRBJ2-1 | TRBV7-3 | CASSLQGYNEQFF